One and the same sample provided the 17 T cell receptor beta chains below, sequenced in a study of T cells in Graves' hyperthyroidism and ophthalmopathy. Amplified regions were TCR beta CDR3 sequences from RNA transcripts. The HTBI set primed first-round TCR CDR3 RT-PCR. In TCRdb, the multiplex PCR reads were re-called with MiXCR into one record per CDR3 protein. Counted here are hundreds of thousands of distinct CDR3 sequences, about a fifth occurring once; the ten biggest clones make up 34%. The specimen was blood. Source of these receptors: a young man with Graves' ophthalmopathy.

The sample holds a few counts of this clonotype. The J gene is TRBJ1-2, the V gene TRBV27; no definite D call. The CDR3 is 14 amino acids. CDR1 MNHEY and CDR2 SMNVEV come from the germline V gene (reference sequence). V was clipped by 2 bases and J by 6 bases, with 13 bases between them. The CDR3 sequence is CASSLAGNGDGYTF. CDR3 nucleotide sequence: TGTGCCAGCAGTTTAGCGGGTAATGGGGATGGCTACACCTTC.

The sample holds a few counts of this clonotype. The V and J genes are TRBV19 and TRBJ2-2, with TRBD2 identical over 8 bases. The CDR3 extends over 18 amino acids. V shed 3 bases, J shed 4 bases, and the junction held 13 bases outside the gene matches. Germline V gene data show CDR1 as LNHDA and CDR2 as SQIVND (reference sequence). CDR3: CASSIPPPGGNFTGELFF. CDR3 in DNA: TGTGCCAGTAGTATCCCCCCTCCGGGAGGGAACTTCACCGGGGAGCTGTTTTTT.

The chain carries TRBV29-1 and TRBJ1-5; D remains unclear. V lost 4 bases and J 1 base, leaving 5 bases between the germline ends. CDR3 length: 12 residues. Looked up from germline, CDR1 is SQVTM and CDR2 is ANQGSEA. The CDR3 region has the DNA TGCAGCGTTGGAGTGAGCAATCAGCCCCAGCATTTT. This codes for CSVGVSNQPQHF.

V is TRBV9 and J is TRBJ2-1; unclear D gene. Deletions cut 0 bases from V and 7 bases from J, with 8 bases between. Germline V gives CDR1 SGDLS, CDR2 YYNGEE. CDR3 length: 13 amino acids. CDR3 nucleotides: TGTGCCAGCAGCGTAGATCAGGCGAATGAGCAGTTCTTC. This gives the protein CASSVDQANEQFF.

This clonotype was found a few times. The chain combines TRBV9 with TRBJ2-2, with a possible D match to TRBD2 (5 bases). Germline CDR1 reads SGDLS; CDR2 reads YYNGEE. The V end was cut by 4 bases, the J end by 3 bases, with 10 bases between. This CDR3 region has 14 residues. The CDR3 spells CASSPGRDTGELFF. In DNA, the CDR3 is TGTGCCAGCAGCCCCGGGCGGGACACCGGGGAGCTGTTTTTT.

This clonotype was seen only a few times. This sequence joins TRBV7-8 and TRBJ1-2; tentative D call: TRBD1 (5 bases). The CDR3 extends over 14 amino acids. V was shortened by 0 bases and J by 4 bases, with 9 bases between the two germline ends. CDR1 is SGHVS, CDR2 FQNEAQ, per germline. Here the CDR3 DNA reads TGTGCCAGCAGCTTAGCGCGGGACGTCTATGGCTACACCTTC. It translates to CASSLARDVYGYTF.

J is TRBJ2-1 and V is TRBV20-1; TRBD2 aligns across 9 bases. This CDR3 has 15 amino acids. The V and J ends lost 5 bases and 5 bases, in that order; junction bases with no gene match: 10. Germline CDR1 reads DFQATT; CDR2 reads SNEGSKA (reference sequence). CDR3 DNA: TGCAGTGCTGGGACCGGACTAGCGTTTAACAATGAGCAGTTCTTC. It translates to CSAGTGLAFNNEQFF.

The rearrangement links TRBV6-2 or TRBV6-3 to TRBJ2-2, with 12 bases lining up with TRBD2. This CDR3 comprises 19 residues. The germline CDR1 and CDR2 sequences are MNHEY and SVGEGT. V lost 0 bases and J lost 4; bases outside the gene matches: 9. The CDR3 spells CASSYSMTSGRRGTGELFF. The CDR3 DNA follows: TGTGCCAGCAGTTACTCCATGACTAGCGGGAGACGGGGCACCGGGGAGCTGTTTTTT.

V and J are TRBV6-1 and TRBJ2-7, with 8 positions matching TRBD2. Germline CDR1 MNHNS, CDR2 SASEGT. With 6 bases clipped from V and 4 bases from J, the junction kept 8 bases outside the gene matches. CDR3 length: 14 residues. As DNA, the CDR3 is TGTGCCAGCAGACTTACTAGCGGACTATACGAGCAGTACTTC. Translating it yields CASRLTSGLYEQYF.

The chain joins TRBV7-6 to TRBJ2-2, with D uncertain. The germline CDR1 and CDR2 sequences are SGHVS and FNYEAQ. The CDR3 is 13 amino acids. V lost 5 bases to trimming and J lost 5 bases, with 9 bases between them. The CDR3 protein is CASSRMSTGELFF. The DNA for the CDR3 is TGTGCCAGCAGCCGAATGAGTACCGGGGAGCTGTTTTTT.

V gene TRBV5-6 combines with J gene TRBJ2-3; D perhaps matches TRBD2 (6 bases). Germline lookup yields CDR1 SGHDT and CDR2 YYEEEE. Deletions cut 6 bases from V and 5 bases from J, with 13 bases between. This CDR3 comprises 13 residues. Here the CDR3 reads CASNQDYRDTQYF. CDR3 nucleotide sequence: TGTGCCAGCAACCAGGACTATCGAGATACGCAGTATTTT.

There are a few counts of this clonotype. The rearrangement joins TRBV19 to TRBJ1-5; 9 bases agree with TRBD1. Germline V gene lookup returns CDR1 LNHDA and CDR2 SQIVND (reference sequence). The CDR3 is 13 residues long. The J segment lost 5 bases and the V segment lost 9 bases, leaving 5 bases of the junction unmatched. CDR3 residues: CASRTGGHQPQHF. CDR3 coding DNA: TGTGCCAGCCGCACAGGGGGCCATCAGCCCCAGCATTTT.

This chain connects TRBV20-1 to TRBJ2-5; D remains ambiguous. Germline values: CDR1 DFQATT, CDR2 SNEGSKA (reference sequence). The germline V and J ends were trimmed by 6 bases and 4 bases, with 15 bases remaining between them. The CDR3 runs 13 residues. This CDR3 is CSAQVDNSETQYF. In DNA form, the CDR3 reads TGCAGTGCCCAGGTCGACAACTCAGAGACCCAGTACTTC.

This clonotype turned up a few times. The V gene is TRBV12-3 or TRBV12-4, the J gene TRBJ1-2; 7 nucleotides match TRBD1. This CDR3 has 11 amino acids. The ends lost 5 bases at V and 8 bases at J; junction bases unmatched: 2. The CDR3 region is CASSDREGYTF. In nucleotides, the CDR3 is TGTGCCAGCAGTGACAGGGAAGGCTACACCTTC.

The chain has TRBV20-1 and TRBJ2-2, with 7 bases aligning to TRBD2. The CDR3 is made up of 13 amino acids. From germline, CDR1 is DFQATT and CDR2 SNEGSKA (reference sequence). Trimming cost V 6 bases and J 4 bases; bases outside gene matches: 5. The CDR3 region is CSAERDFTGELFF. CDR3 coding DNA: TGCAGTGCGGAGCGGGACTTCACCGGGGAGCTGTTTTTT.

This clonotype was counted ten times or more. This rearrangement joins TRBV28 to TRBJ1-2; TRBD1 is a possible D gene (5 bases). The V end lost 4 bases, the J end lost 11 bases, and 20 bases lay between the germline ends. The germline V gene encodes CDR1 MDHEN and CDR2 SYDVKM. The CDR3 has 14 residues. Here the CDR3 DNA reads TGTGCCAGCAGTTCGACAGTCCCCCAGGGAAAGTACACCTTC. Its translation: CASSSTVPQGKYTF.

The rearrangement joins TRBV6-1 to TRBJ1-4; D not resolved. The length of the CDR3 is 14 residues. The V gene lost 5 bases and the J gene lost 3 bases, with 10 bases spanning the gap. In germline, CDR1 is MNHNS, CDR2 SASEGT. DNA of the CDR3: TGTGCCAGCAGTTCGAGTCTCGCTAATGAAAAACTGTTTTTT. This translates into CASSSSLANEKLFF.